This T cell receptor beta chain came from a study of identical twins. Overall study findings and caveats: The models gave estimates that fell short of the out-of-frame TCR alpha sharing seen in monozygotic twins.

In its sample, this clonotype was seen a few times. Its antigen is not identified. Template switching added a universal primer site; cDNA carried unique molecular identifiers. TCRdb ran MiXCR on the 5' RACE reads and lists one entry per CDR3 protein. The sample shows about 530,000 distinct CDR3 sequences, around 15% of them seen only once. The CDR3 is made up of 13 amino acids. Looked up from germline, CDR1 is DFQATT and CDR2 is SNEGSKA (reference sequence). V was pared by 0 bases and J by 11 bases, with 14 bases between. These data also featured in a second study, about yellow fever vaccine responses in identical twins.

The origin of this receptor is a woman between 18 and 29 years old in good health. Material: CD4+ T cells sorted from blood. The chain employs TRBV20-1 and TRBJ2-1; no definite D call. DNA for the CDR3: TGCAGTGCTAGAGATGGACCCCTCCCCAAGCAGTTCTTC. Translated, it gives CSARDGPLPKQFF.